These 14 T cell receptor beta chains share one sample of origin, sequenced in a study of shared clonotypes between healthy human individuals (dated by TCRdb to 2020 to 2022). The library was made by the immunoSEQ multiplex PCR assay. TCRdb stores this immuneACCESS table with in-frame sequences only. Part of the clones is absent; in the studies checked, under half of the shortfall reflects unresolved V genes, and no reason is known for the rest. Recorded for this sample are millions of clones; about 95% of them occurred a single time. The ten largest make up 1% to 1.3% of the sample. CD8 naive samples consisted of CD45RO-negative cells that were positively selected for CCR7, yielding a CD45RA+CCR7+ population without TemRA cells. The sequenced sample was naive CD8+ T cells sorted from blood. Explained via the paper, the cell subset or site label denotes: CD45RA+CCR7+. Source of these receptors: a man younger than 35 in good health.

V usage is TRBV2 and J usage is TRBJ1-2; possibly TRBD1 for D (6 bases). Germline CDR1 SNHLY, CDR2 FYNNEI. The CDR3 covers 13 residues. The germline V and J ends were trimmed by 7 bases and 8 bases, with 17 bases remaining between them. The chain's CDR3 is CASKGSGAGGYTF. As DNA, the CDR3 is TGTGCCAGCAAAGGCTCGGGGGCGGGCGGCTACACCTTC.

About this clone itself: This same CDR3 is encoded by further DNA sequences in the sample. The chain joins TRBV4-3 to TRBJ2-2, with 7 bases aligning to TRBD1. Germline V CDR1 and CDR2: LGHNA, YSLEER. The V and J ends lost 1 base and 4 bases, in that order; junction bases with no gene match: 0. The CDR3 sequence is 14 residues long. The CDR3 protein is CASSQGTGTGELFF. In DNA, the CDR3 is TGCGCCAGCAGCCAAGGGACAGGCACCGGGGAGCTGTTTTTT.

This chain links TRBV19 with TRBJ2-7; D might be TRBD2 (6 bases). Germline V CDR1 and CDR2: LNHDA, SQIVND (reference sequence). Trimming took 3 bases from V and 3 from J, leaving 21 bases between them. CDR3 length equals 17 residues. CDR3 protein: CASSMGSNRAGFYEQYF. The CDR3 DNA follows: TGTGCCAGTAGTATGGGGTCTAATCGGGCGGGATTCTACGAGCAGTACTTC. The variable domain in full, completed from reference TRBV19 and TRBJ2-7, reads DGGITQSPKYLFRKEGQNVTLSCEQNLNHDAMYWYRQDPGQGLRLIYYSQIVNDFQKGDIAEGYSVSREKKESFPLTVTSAQKNPTAFYLCASSMGSNRAGFYEQYFGPGTRLTVT.

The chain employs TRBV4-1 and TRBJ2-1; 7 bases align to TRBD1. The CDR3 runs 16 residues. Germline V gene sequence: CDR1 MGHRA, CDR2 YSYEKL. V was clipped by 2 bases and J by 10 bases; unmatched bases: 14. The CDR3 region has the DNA TGCGCCAGCAGCCAATCTCCCCCCACAGGGGTGGGAGAGCAGTTCTTC. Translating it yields CASSQSPPTGVGEQFF.

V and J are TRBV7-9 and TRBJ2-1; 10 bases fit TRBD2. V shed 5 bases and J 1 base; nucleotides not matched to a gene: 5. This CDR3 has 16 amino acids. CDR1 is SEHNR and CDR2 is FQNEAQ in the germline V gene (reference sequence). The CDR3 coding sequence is TGTGCCAGCAGCCCCTCTAGCGGGAGATCCTACAATGAGCAGTTCTTC. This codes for CASSPSSGRSYNEQFF.

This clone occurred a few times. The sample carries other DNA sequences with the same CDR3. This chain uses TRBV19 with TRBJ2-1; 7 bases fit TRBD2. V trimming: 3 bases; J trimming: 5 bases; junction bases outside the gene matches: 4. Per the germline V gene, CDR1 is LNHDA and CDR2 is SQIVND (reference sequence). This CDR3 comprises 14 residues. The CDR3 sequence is CASSILAGDNEQFF. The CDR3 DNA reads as TGTGCCAGTAGTATTTTGGCGGGGGACAATGAGCAGTTCTTC.

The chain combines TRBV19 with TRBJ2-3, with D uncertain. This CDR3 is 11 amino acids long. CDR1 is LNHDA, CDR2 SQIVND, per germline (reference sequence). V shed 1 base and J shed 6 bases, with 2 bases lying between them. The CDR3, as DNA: TGTGCCAGTAGTATAGGGGATACGCAGTATTTT. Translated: CASSIGDTQYF.

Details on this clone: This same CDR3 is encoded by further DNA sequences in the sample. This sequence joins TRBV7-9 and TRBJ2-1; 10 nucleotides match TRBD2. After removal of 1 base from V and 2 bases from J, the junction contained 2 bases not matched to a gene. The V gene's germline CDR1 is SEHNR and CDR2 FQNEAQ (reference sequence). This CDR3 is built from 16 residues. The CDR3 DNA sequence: TGTGCCAGCAGCTTAGAAGCGGGGGGGCCCTACAATGAGCAGTTCTTC. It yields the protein CASSLEAGGPYNEQFF.

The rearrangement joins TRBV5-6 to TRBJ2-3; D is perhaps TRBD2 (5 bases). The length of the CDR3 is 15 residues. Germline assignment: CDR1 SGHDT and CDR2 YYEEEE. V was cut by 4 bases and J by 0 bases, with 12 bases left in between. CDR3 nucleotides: TGTGCCAGCAGCGCCGGACTTTCTAGCACAGATACGCAGTATTTT. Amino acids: CASSAGLSSTDTQYF.

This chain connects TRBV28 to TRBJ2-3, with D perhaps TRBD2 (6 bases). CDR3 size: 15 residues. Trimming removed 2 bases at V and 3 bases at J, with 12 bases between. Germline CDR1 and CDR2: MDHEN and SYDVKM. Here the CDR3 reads CASSLRLALTDTQYF. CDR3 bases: TGTGCCAGCAGTTTAAGGCTAGCGCTGACAGATACGCAGTATTTT.

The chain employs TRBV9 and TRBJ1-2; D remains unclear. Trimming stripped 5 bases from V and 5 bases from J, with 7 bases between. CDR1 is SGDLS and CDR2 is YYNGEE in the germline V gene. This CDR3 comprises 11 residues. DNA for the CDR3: TGTGCCAGCAGTCGTCTATATGGCTACACCTTC. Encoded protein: CASSRLYGYTF.

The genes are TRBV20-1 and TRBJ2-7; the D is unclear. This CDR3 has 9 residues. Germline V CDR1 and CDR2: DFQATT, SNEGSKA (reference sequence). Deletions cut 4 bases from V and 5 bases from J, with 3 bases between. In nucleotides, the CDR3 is TGCAGTGCTATCCACGAGCAGTACTTC. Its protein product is CSAIHEQYF.

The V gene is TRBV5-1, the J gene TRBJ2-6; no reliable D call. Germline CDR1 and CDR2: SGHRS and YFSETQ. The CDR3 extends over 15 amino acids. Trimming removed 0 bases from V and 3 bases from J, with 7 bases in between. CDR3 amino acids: CASSLVWHGANVLTF. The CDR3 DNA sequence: TGCGCCAGCAGCTTGGTCTGGCATGGGGCCAACGTCCTGACTTTC.

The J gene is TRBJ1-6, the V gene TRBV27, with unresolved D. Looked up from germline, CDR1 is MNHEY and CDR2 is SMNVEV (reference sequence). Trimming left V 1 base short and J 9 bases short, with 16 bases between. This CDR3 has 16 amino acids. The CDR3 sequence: CASSLFYGRTTSPLHF. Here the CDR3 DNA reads TGTGCCAGCAGTTTATTTTATGGTCGGACGACTTCACCCCTCCACTTT.